This T cell receptor (beta chain) was sequenced for a study of CXCR3-negative and CXCR3-positive naive CD8 T cells (dated by TCRdb to between 2018 and 2021). Turning to the overall study: In total, approximately 140 million TRB reads were obtained, which works out to roughly 1.5 +/- 0.3 million reads per library. Data from roughly twelve donors, pooled across two independent experiments, went into the diversity and physicochemical repertoire analyses. TRBV-TRBJ cluster analysis included naive subsets from roughly 5 donors and memory cells from 3 donors. Study-wide findings and limitations: Because surface CD5, which is linked to self-reactivity in mice, was comparable between the naive subsets, TCR interaction strength was also inferred from TRB CDR3 physicochemical properties. Because CXCR3 expression was partially decreased after cryopreservation, freshly isolated PBMCs were used for most assays. TRB CDR3s from CXCR3-positive naive cells showed higher hydrophobicity (lower Kidera factor 4), lower energy, and higher strength and volume indices than CXCR3-negative naive cells. Naive CXCR3-negative and CXCR3-positive cells from the same donor showed similar TRBV-TRBJ usage, whereas memory cells showed distinct patterns. Both naive subsets had comparably high repertoire diversity, while memory CD8+ T cells had much lower repertoire diversity.

The sequencer listed for this sample is NextSeq 550. The Human TCR Profiling Kit (MiLaboratory) was used to prepare UMI-labeled 5' RACE TRB cDNA libraries. The full amount of extracted RNA was used for cDNA synthesis, and the full amount of resulting cDNA was used for PCR amplification. The libraries were made side by side, with each library going through the same number of PCR cycles. The authors processed their data as follows. MIGEC and MiXCR extracted about 53,000 +/- 10,000 unique UMI-labeled TRB cDNA molecules per library, requiring at least two reads per UMI. Each library averaged around 40,000 +/- 10,000 functional in-frame TRB CDR3 nucleotide clonotypes without stop codons. Diversity metrics, including normalized Shannon-Wiener and Chao1, were computed in VDJtools after downsampling to 5000 UMI-labeled TRB molecules per sample. Clonotype-size-weighted physicochemical properties of the central five CDR3 residues (interaction energy, strength, volume and Kidera factor 4) were computed in VDJtools. After the reads were reprocessed by TCRdb, one entry was made per CDR3 protein sequence, with no DNA. These V and J calls originate from TCRdb's pipeline instead of the authors' own analysis. The table of this sample itemizes some 130,000 distinct CDR3 sequences. The ten most abundant clones make up just under 0.5% of the sample.

Turning to this clonotype: The target of this receptor is not known.

Each CD8+ T cell subset was flow-sorted in triplicate, and approximately 280,000 cells per subset were placed directly into RLT lysis buffer. To exclude memory contaminants, naive CD8+ T cells were stringently defined as CD45RO-CCR7+CD27+CD95-. Standard density gradient centrifugation was used to isolate peripheral blood mononuclear cells from buffy coats. A FACSAria III was used to flow-sort naive CXCR3-negative and CXCR3-positive CD8+ T cells. An RNeasy Mini Kit was used to extract total RNA from the sorted cells. CDR1 SGHRS and CDR2 YFSETQ are derived from the germline V gene. Taken from cysteine to phenylalanine, the CDR3 has 11 residues. DNA is not recorded here.

This receptor was obtained from a human donor in good health. Some clones in this sample may be carry-over from other donors' samples. This chain is built from TRBV5-1 and TRBJ2-7. The sample was naive CXCR3- CD8+ T cells from blood. In light of the paper, this sample's cell subset or site label describes: CD45RO-CCR7+CD27+CD95- naive CD8+ T cells lacking CXCR3 (TNR3-). The CDR3 here reads CASSLGIEQYF.